The clone carrying this T cell receptor (beta chain) was seen a handful of times. Its target is not known. CDR3 size: 18 residues. V was clipped by 5 bases and J by 0 bases, with 19 bases between them. Germline CDR1 and CDR2: MDHEN and SYDVKM. The data were taken from a study of T cell responses to AZD1222 COVID-19 vaccine. The data were produced by immunoSEQ multiplex PCR, yet TCRdb's version contains in-frame clones alone and is incomplete. This table has 130,000 or so clones, more than 70% appearing once. Study-wide results and caveats: Across the whole spike, CD4 TCRs peaked at regions 160-218 and 743-854.

The chain uses TRBV28 and TRBJ1-4, with D maybe TRBD1 (6 bases). This receptor was identified in an adult in good health. Sample: peripheral blood, taken on day 0 of AZD1222 vaccination. The CDR3 DNA reads as TGTGCCAGCAGTCTCACAGGGAATGGCCTTACAACTAATGAAAAACTGTTTTTT. It translates to CASSLTGNGLTTNEKLFF.